These 26 T cell receptor beta chains were sequenced from one sample in a study of T cell clonality in common variable immunodeficiency. Assay: immunoSEQ multiplex PCR; the TCRdb copy retains only in-frame clones and omits some. The record shows about 60,000 clones for this sample, with no singletons present. The specimen was peripheral blood mononuclear cells. The source is a person aged 18 to 70 in good health.

This clone has ten or more counts. Sequencing ends 3 residues short of the CDR3 end; the germline J gene provides the rest. V gene TRBV11-2 combines with J gene TRBJ2-1, with no clear D. V was clipped by 5 bases and J by 6 bases, with 14 bases between them. Germline lookup yields CDR1 SGHAT and CDR2 FQNNGV. The CDR3 loop spans 14 amino acids. CDR3 DNA (partial): TGTGCCAGCAGCCTGAGCCCCACTCCCAATGAG. Its translation is CASSLSPTPNE. The full CDR3 protein is CASSLSPTPNEQFF. The full variable domain, completed using reference TRBV11-2 and TRBJ2-1, is EAGVAQSPRYKIIEKRQSVAFWCNPISGHATLYWYQQILGQGPKLLIQFQNNGVVDDSQLPKDRFSAERLKGVDSTLKIQPAKLEDSAVYLCASSLSPTPNEQFFGPGTRLTVL.

This clone was detected ten times or more. The read terminates 3 residues before the CDR3 end, so the remaining end is supplied by the germline J gene. J is TRBJ1-4 and V is TRBV7-9; the D gene is possibly TRBD1 (6 bases). V lost 3 bases to trimming and J lost 3 bases, with 11 bases between them. Germline assignment: CDR1 SEHNR and CDR2 FQNEAQ (reference sequence). The CDR3 sequence is 15 residues long. Partial CDR3 DNA: TGTGCCAGCAGCTTCCAGGGGTACTCTAATGAAAAA. It yields the protein CASSFQGYSNEK. The full CDR3 protein reads CASSFQGYSNEKLFF. Using reference TRBV7-9 and TRBJ1-4 for the parts outside the CDR3, the full variable domain is DTGVSQNPRHKITKRGQNVTFRCDPISEHNRLYWYRQTLGQGPEFLTYFQNEAQLEKSRLLSDRFSAERPKGSFSTLEIQRTEQGDSAMYLCASSFQGYSNEKLFFGSGTQLSVL.

This clone was observed many times. The sequence runs out 3 residues before the end of the CDR3; the remainder is reconstructed from the germline J gene. This chain uses TRBV7-8 with TRBJ2-1; 8 positions match TRBD2. The CDR3 contains 14 residues. The germline V gene encodes CDR1 SGHVS and CDR2 FQNEAQ. Trimming at V came to 2 bases and at J to 7 bases, leaving 4 bases not matched to a gene. The CDR3 region is CASSLFSGINEQFF. The covered CDR3 bases are TGTGCCAGCAGCTTATTTAGCGGGATTAATGAG.

This clone was counted ten times or more. The read finishes 3 residues shy of the CDR3 end, and the germline J gene is used to complete it. The chain uses TRBV30 and TRBJ2-1, with 7 bases lining up with TRBD2. The CDR3 spans 14 residues. Germline CDR1 GTSNPN, CDR2 SVGIG (reference sequence). Trimming at V came to 1 base and at J to 3 bases, leaving 3 bases not matched to a gene. The DNA read from the CDR3 is TGTGCCTGGAGTGGGCTAGCGGACTACAATGAG. Translating gives CAWSGLADYNE. The entire CDR3 protein is CAWSGLADYNEQFF.

This clone was observed at least ten times. The CDR3 loop is CASSSRDNYSGANVLTF. The sequenced CDR3 bases are TGTGCCAGCTCATCCCGGGACAACTACTCTGGGGCCAACGTC. The J gene is TRBJ2-6, the V gene TRBV18; TRBD1 might be the D (6 bases). The read falls 3 residues short of the CDR3 end, and the missing part is taken from the germline J gene. The ends were cut back, 5 bases at V and 0 bases at J, with 14 bases in the middle. In germline, CDR1 is KGHSH, CDR2 LQKENI. CDR3 length: 17 residues.

This clone was observed a handful of times. The read stops 3 residues short of the end of the CDR3; the missing end is completed from the germline J gene. The chain couples TRBV11-2 to TRBJ2-7; TRBD1 matches 10 bases. With 3 bases clipped from V and 4 bases from J, the junction kept 6 bases outside the gene matches. The CDR3 is 15 amino acids. The V gene's germline CDR1 is SGHAT and CDR2 FQNNGV. The CDR3 sequence is CASSFGTGVGYEQYF. The CDR3 bases that were read are TGTGCCAGCAGCTTCGGGACAGGGGTAGGGTACGAG.

This clone was observed many times. The CDR3 is cut off 3 residues early in the read; its end comes from the germline J gene. V is TRBV5-4 and J is TRBJ2-3, with 9 bases aligning to TRBD1. In germline, CDR1 is SGHNT, CDR2 YYREEE (reference sequence). The CDR3 contains 14 residues. Unmatched junction bases numbered 1, after V lost 0 bases and J lost 5 bases. CDR3 in amino acids: CASSLGDREDTQYF. The covered CDR3 bases are TGTGCCAGCAGCTTGGGGGACAGGGAAGATACG.

There are many counts of this clone. The read finishes 3 residues shy of the CDR3 end, and the germline J gene is used to complete it. V is TRBV28 and J is TRBJ2-1; TRBD2 matches 8 bases. The CDR3 is 14 amino acids. CDR1 and CDR2 (germline): MDHEN, SYDVKM. Trimming removed 7 bases from V and 3 bases from J; junction bases left unmatched: 5. CDR3 DNA (partial): TGTGCCAGCATAGCGGGGACGCACTACAATGAG. It is translated as CASIAGTHYNE. The CDR3 reads in full as CASIAGTHYNEQFF.

This clone was seen repeatedly, ten times or more. The observed sequence ends 3 residues before the CDR3 terminus, with the missing tail filled in from the germline J gene. The chain is built from TRBV4-1 and TRBJ2-3; D uncertain. This CDR3 region has 15 residues. CDR1 and CDR2 (germline): MGHRA, YSYEKL. Between the trimmed V and J ends, which lost 0 bases and 0 bases, there was a span of 7 bases. CDR3 sequence: CASSQDPYSTDTQYF. The CDR3 bases that were read are TGCGCCAGCAGCCAAGATCCGTATAGCACAGATACG.

This clone came up many times. The read terminates 3 residues ahead of where the CDR3 ends, so the germline J gene completes it. J is TRBJ2-7 and V is TRBV5-4; D remains unclear. Trimming removed 4 bases at V and 3 bases at J, with 20 bases between. CDR1 SGHNT and CDR2 YYREEE come from the germline V gene (reference sequence). CDR3 length: 16 amino acids. The CDR3 sequence: CASSITSPPYGYEQYF. The covered CDR3 bases are TGTGCCAGCAGCATAACTTCCCCCCCCTACGGCTACGAG.

This clone was picked up many times. The CDR3 goes on 3 residues after the read ends, and that part is filled in from the germline J gene. The V gene is TRBV6-1, the J gene TRBJ1-1; maybe TRBD1 (5 bases). The CDR3 has 15 residues. Germline loops: CDR1 MNHNS, CDR2 SASEGT. The ends were cut back, 1 base at V and 1 base at J, with 10 bases in the middle. The CDR3 is CASSEETGGNTEAFF. Partial CDR3 DNA: TGTGCCAGCAGTGAAGAAACGGGGGGGAACACTGAA.

The table lists this clone with many counts. The CDR3 goes on 3 residues after the read ends, and that part is filled in from the germline J gene. This sequence joins TRBV7-3 and TRBJ2-2; 8 bases are shared with TRBD1. CDR1 and CDR2 from the germline V gene are SGHTA and FQGTGA. V lost 0 bases, J lost 2 bases, and 5 bases stayed unmatched. This CDR3 comprises 17 residues. The DNA read from the CDR3 is TGTGCCAGCAGCTTAACCGGACAGGGCCCAAACACCGGGGAG. Translating it yields CASSLTGQGPNTGE. The whole CDR3 sequence is CASSLTGQGPNTGELFF.

This clone was seen many times. From the germline J gene comes the end of the CDR3, since the read stops 3 residues before it. The rearrangement links TRBV10-3 to TRBJ1-2, with 8 bases fitting TRBD1. CDR1 and CDR2 (germline): ENHRY, SYGVKD. Trimming at V came to 9 bases and at J to 7 bases, leaving 10 bases not matched to a gene. The CDR3 sequence is 13 residues long. CDR3 DNA, as far as it was read: TGTGCCATACGACAGGGGAAGGAGAGTGGC. Its protein product is CAIRQGKESG. The full CDR3 reads CAIRQGKESGYTF.

This clone appeared many times. The read ends 3 residues early relative to the CDR3; the germline J gene fills the gap. The rearrangement links TRBV20-1 to TRBJ2-7, with TRBD2 identical over 12 bases. Germline CDR1 and CDR2: DFQATT and SNEGSKA (reference sequence). V was pared by 1 base and J by 3 bases, with 4 bases of the junction left unmatched. The CDR3 extends over 15 amino acids. This CDR3 is CSARVGLAGLYEQYF. CDR3 DNA, as far as it was read: TGCAGTGCTAGAGTCGGACTAGCGGGACTCTACGAG.

The sample holds many counts of this clone. The sequence runs out 3 residues before the end of the CDR3; the remainder is reconstructed from the germline J gene. This rearrangement joins TRBV4-1 to TRBJ2-5, with 10 bases matching TRBD1. Germline trimming cut 4 bases from V and 3 bases from J; bases unmatched to any gene: 2. Germline CDR1 is MGHRA and CDR2 is YSYEKL. The CDR3 extends over 14 amino acids. Incomplete CDR3 DNA: TGCGCCAGCAGCCTCGGGACAGGGGAAGAGACC. Translated, it gives CASSLGTGEET. The whole CDR3 sequence is CASSLGTGEETQYF.

This clone was seen ten or more times. The read terminates 3 residues before the CDR3 end, so the remaining end is supplied by the germline J gene. The rearrangement joins TRBV5-4 to TRBJ2-5; 11 bases are a match to TRBD2. Germline values: CDR1 SGHNT, CDR2 YYREEE (reference sequence). The trim removed 4 bases at V and 5 bases at J, leaving 4 bases unmatched. The CDR3 has 14 amino acids. The part of the CDR3 DNA that was read is TGTGCCAGCAGCATAGCGGGAGGGTCGGAGACC. Its translation: CASSIAGGSET. The CDR3 as a whole reads CASSIAGGSETQYF.

This clone was observed many times. CDR3 bases read: TGCAGTGCCCCCACCGGACAGGGAAGTTCACCC. It is translated as CSAPTGQGSSP. The complete CDR3 reads CSAPTGQGSSPLHF. The V gene is TRBV20-1, the J gene TRBJ1-6; TRBD1 matches 8 bases. The CDR3 is cut off 3 residues early in the read; its end comes from the germline J gene. In germline, CDR1 is DFQATT, CDR2 SNEGSKA (reference sequence). J lost 9 bases, V lost 6 bases, and 10 bases had no gene match. This CDR3 comprises 14 residues.

In its sample, this clone was seen many times. The read comes to an end 3 residues before the CDR3 does, leaving the germline J gene to fill in the end. The J gene is TRBJ2-1, the V gene TRBV20-1, with 8 nucleotides matching TRBD2. Germline values: CDR1 DFQATT, CDR2 SNEGSKA (reference sequence). The CDR3 has 14 amino acids. The J segment lost 9 bases and the V segment lost 0 bases, leaving 7 bases of the junction unmatched. The CDR3 bases that were read are TGCAGTGCTAGAGATAAGGGACTAGTATTTGAG. This translates into CSARDKGLVFE. The CDR3 reads in full as CSARDKGLVFEQFF.

This clone was recorded many times. The CDR3 goes on 3 residues after the read ends, and that part is filled in from the germline J gene. V and J are TRBV7-2 and TRBJ2-7, with 8 bases aligning to TRBD1. The CDR3 length is 13 residues. CDR1 and CDR2 (germline): SGHTA, FQGNSA. The V gene end was trimmed by 5 bases and the J gene end by 6 bases; junction bases not matched to a gene: 6. The CDR3 is CASSRDRGGEQYF. The CDR3 bases that were read are TGTGCCAGCAGCCGCGACAGGGGAGGCGAG.

The table lists this clone with many counts. The read ends 3 residues before the CDR3 terminus; that terminus is restored from the germline J gene. The V and J genes are TRBV20-1 and TRBJ1-4, with 7 bases that match TRBD1. V lost 1 base and J lost 3; bases outside the gene matches: 5. Germline V gene data show CDR1 as DFQATT and CDR2 as SNEGSKA (reference sequence). The CDR3 covers 15 residues. This CDR3 is CSARATGTANEKLFF. The sequenced part of the CDR3 DNA is TGCAGTGCTAGAGCTACCGGGACAGCTAATGAAAAA.

This clone was detected many times. The read gets to within 3 residues of the CDR3 end, and the germline J gene fills in the rest. This rearrangement joins TRBV5-1 to TRBJ2-1; 10 positions match TRBD2. CDR3 size: 15 residues. The germline V gene has CDR1 SGHRS and CDR2 YFSETQ. V lost 0 bases to trimming and J lost 8 bases; unmatched junction nucleotides: 5. CDR3 DNA, as far as it was read: TGCGCCAGCAGCTTGGGTAGCCTAGCGGGGGATGAG. It specifies CASSLGSLAGDE. In full, the CDR3 reads CASSLGSLAGDEQFF.

This clone was seen repeatedly, ten times or more. The sequence runs out 3 residues before the end of the CDR3; the remainder is reconstructed from the germline J gene. The gene calls are TRBV5-1 and TRBJ2-3, with D perhaps assigned TRBD1 or TRBD2 (5 bases each). CDR3 length equals 14 residues. V was cut by 5 bases and J by 3 bases, with 13 bases left in between. Germline V gene lookup returns CDR1 SGHRS and CDR2 YFSETQ. The sequenced CDR3 bases are TGCGCCAGCAGAGAGGGGCTTGGGACAGATACG. Translating gives CASREGLGTDT. Given in full, the CDR3 is CASREGLGTDTQYF. The full variable domain, its missing parts supplied by reference TRBV5-1 and TRBJ2-3, is KAGVTQTPRYLIKTRGQQVTLSCSPISGHRSVSWYQQTPGQGLQFLFEYFSETQRNKGNFPGRFSGRQFSNSRSEMNVSTLELGDSALYLCASREGLGTDTQYFGPGTRLTVL.

The sample holds a few counts of this clone. Read data end 3 residues before the CDR3 end; the end is taken from the germline J gene. This rearrangement joins TRBV30 to TRBJ1-5, with a possible D match to TRBD1 (6 bases). Trimming left V 0 bases short and J 6 bases short, with 18 bases between. Looked up from germline, CDR1 is GTSNPN and CDR2 is SVGIG (reference sequence). This CDR3 contains 16 residues. The CDR3 DNA, read in part, is TGTGCCTGGAGTGTAAGGGGACACCCGAACAGTCAGCCC. Translation gives CAWSVRGHPNSQP. The whole CDR3 sequence is CAWSVRGHPNSQPQHF.

With regard to this clone: The read finishes 3 residues shy of the CDR3 end, and the germline J gene is used to complete it. V is TRBV2 and J is TRBJ2-6; D gene ambiguous. This CDR3 comprises 14 residues. Germline V gene lookup returns CDR1 SNHLY and CDR2 FYNNEI. V lost 4 bases, J lost 2 bases, and 6 bases lay in between. The DNA read from the CDR3 is TGTGCCAGCAGTGCCAGTCCTGGGGCCAACGTC. Amino acids: CASSASPGANV. In full, the CDR3 reads CASSASPGANVLTF.

Ten or more counts support this clone. The read stops 3 residues short of the end of the CDR3; the missing end is completed from the germline J gene. The V and J genes are TRBV7-6 and TRBJ2-2; perhaps TRBD1 as D (5 bases). Germline V gene lookup returns CDR1 SGHVS and CDR2 FNYEAQ. This CDR3 region has 14 residues. Trimming pared 4 bases from V and 2 bases from J, leaving 8 bases between. CDR3 DNA, as far as it was read: TGTGCCAGCAGCTATGGGGCAAACACCGGGGAG. Translating gives CASSYGANTGE. The whole CDR3 protein reads CASSYGANTGELFF.

This clone was counted many times. The observed sequence ends 3 residues before the CDR3 terminus, with the missing tail filled in from the germline J gene. The rearrangement links TRBV5-5 to TRBJ2-7; a weak D match, TRBD1 (6 bases). The germline V gene encodes CDR1 SGHKS and CDR2 YYEKEE (reference sequence). Trimming removed 0 bases from V and 6 bases from J, with 16 bases in between. This CDR3 is 15 amino acids long. The CDR3 DNA, read in part, is TGTGCCAGCAGCTTGGTAGTGGGGGCCTTAAGCGAG. Translation gives CASSLVVGALSE. The CDR3 reads in full as CASSLVVGALSEQYF.